The 9 T cell receptor beta chains listed next were all sequenced from one sample in a study of T cell clonality in common variable immunodeficiency. Sequencing used immunoSEQ multiplex PCR; TCRdb keeps in-frame clones, though not all of them. This sample carries roughly 79,000 clones and no singletons, and 0.65% to 0.8% goes to the top ten. Input material: peripheral blood mononuclear cells. Receptors were obtained from a person aged 18 to 75 in good health.

In this sample, this clone turned up many times. The observed sequence ends 3 residues before the CDR3 terminus, with the missing tail filled in from the germline J gene. The chain combines TRBV11-3 with TRBJ2-7, with a tentative D call TRBD2 (6 bases). Per the germline V gene, CDR1 is SGHNT and CDR2 is YENEEA. V was trimmed by 5 bases and J by 5 bases, leaving 16 bases between them. The length of the CDR3 is 14 residues. The CDR3 spells CASSPRDSQNEQYF. The covered CDR3 bases are TGTGCCAGCAGCCCGCGGGACTCCCAAAACGAG.

This clone was seen ten or more times. Sequencing ends 3 residues short of the CDR3 end; the germline J gene provides the rest. V usage is TRBV7-8 and J usage is TRBJ2-1, with 11 bases matching TRBD2. CDR3 length equals 17 residues. The ends lost 5 bases at V and 5 bases at J; junction bases unmatched: 11. Germline V gives CDR1 SGHVS, CDR2 FQNEAQ. The CDR3 region is CASSGATSGVGDNEQFF. CDR3 bases read: TGTGCCAGCAGCGGGGCGACTAGCGGGGTTGGGGACAATGAG.

This clone was observed many times. The read is 3 residues too short to cover the CDR3 end, so that end is filled in from the germline J gene. The chain couples TRBV10-3 to TRBJ2-5; 11 positions agree with TRBD1. Germline V lookup: CDR1 ENHRY, CDR2 SYGVKD. The junction had 4 bases not matched to a gene; V was cut back by 5 bases and J by 5 bases. The CDR3 loop spans 14 amino acids. Incomplete CDR3 DNA: TGTGCCATCAGTAGGACAGGGGGCTTGGAGACC. Translation gives CAISRTGGLET. The entire CDR3 sequence reads CAISRTGGLETQYF.

The table lists this clone with many counts. CDR3 bases read: TGTGCCAGCTCACGGCCAGGGGCCTACGAG. It yields the protein CASSRPGAYE. The entire CDR3 protein reads CASSRPGAYEQYF. The rearrangement joins TRBV18 to TRBJ2-7; a weak D match, TRBD1 (6 bases). The read terminates 3 residues ahead of where the CDR3 ends, so the germline J gene completes it. Germline CDR1 reads KGHSH; CDR2 reads LQKENI. The CDR3 is 13 residues long. Trimming removed 4 bases from V and 2 bases from J, with 9 bases in between.

This clone has a count of ten or more. The CDR3 end falls 3 residues outside the read, so it is completed with the germline J gene. V is TRBV6-2 or TRBV6-3 and J is TRBJ1-1; the match to TRBD1 covers 7 bases. The CDR3 is made up of 16 amino acids. The germline V gene has CDR1 MNHEY and CDR2 SVGEGT. Trimming took 6 bases from V and 3 from J; bases not matched to a gene: 13. The CDR3 sequence: CASRSDRVGEDTEAFF. CDR3 bases read: TGTGCCAGCAGGAGTGACAGGGTGGGGGAGGACACTGAA.

This clone was observed many times. Read data end 3 residues before the CDR3 end; the end is taken from the germline J gene. The chain employs TRBV9 and TRBJ2-3; D possibly uses TRBD1 or TRBD2 (6 bases each). Trimming cost V 3 bases and J 4 bases, with 24 bases left between them. Per germline, CDR1 SGDLS and CDR2 YYNGEE. The CDR3 is made up of 18 amino acids. The CDR3: CASSATEAGHIISDTQYF. The CDR3 DNA, read in part, is TGTGCCAGCAGCGCCACTGAGGCGGGACACATTATATCAGATACG. Together with reference TRBV9 and TRBJ2-3, the CDR3 gives the full variable domain: DSGVTQTPKHLITATGQRVTLRCSPRSGDLSVYWYQQSLDQGLQFLIQYYNGEERAKGNILERFSAQQFPDLHSELNLSSLELGDSALYFCASSATEAGHIISDTQYFGPGTRLTVL.

This clone was seen repeatedly, ten times or more. The CDR3 end lies 3 residues beyond the end of the read and is filled in from the germline J gene. The V gene is TRBV7-2, the J gene TRBJ2-6; D unresolved. The CDR3 is 14 amino acids. V was clipped by 10 bases and J by 0 bases, with 10 bases between them. Germline CDR1 SGHTA, CDR2 FQGNSA. The part of the CDR3 DNA that was read is TGTGCCACCTTTCCCCGCTCTGGGGCCAACGTC. It specifies CATFPRSGANV. The CDR3 in full is CATFPRSGANVLTF.

This clone has a count of ten or more. The CDR3 DNA, read in part, is TGTGCCAGCTCACCACTGGACAGGGCGGACACTGAA. Amino acids: CASSPLDRADTE. The entire CDR3 is CASSPLDRADTEAFF. This rearrangement joins TRBV18 to TRBJ1-1, with TRBD1 identical over 8 bases. Read coverage stops 3 residues before the CDR3 terminus; the germline J gene supplies the remainder. The germline V gene has CDR1 KGHSH and CDR2 LQKENI. CDR3 length equals 15 residues. Trimming removed 1 base from V and 3 bases from J; junction bases left unmatched: 4.

At least ten counts were recorded for this clone. The read finishes 3 residues shy of the CDR3 end, and the germline J gene is used to complete it. This chain links TRBV7-9 with TRBJ1-1, with D perhaps TRBD1 (6 bases). The CDR3 runs to 15 residues. Per the germline V gene, CDR1 is SEHNR and CDR2 is FQNEAQ (reference sequence). Trimming pared 1 base from V and 1 base from J, leaving 10 bases between. CDR3: CASSLVQQGNTEAFF. CDR3 bases read: TGTGCCAGCAGCTTAGTCCAACAGGGGAACACTGAA.